This T cell receptor (beta chain) was found in a study of CD4 T cells in relation to SARS-CoV-2 and coronaviruses. This CDR3 region has 15 residues. CDR1 and CDR2 from the germline V gene are SGHVS and FQNEAQ. The V and J ends lost 5 bases and 1 base, in that order; junction bases with no gene match: 4. Unexposed donor CD4+ T cells date from about 2011-2018, before the COVID-19 pandemic. CD4+ T cells were isolated from the cells after about ten days of culture. Measured with immunoSEQ multiplex PCR; TCRdb has only the in-frame clones, and not every one. The sample includes roughly 20,000 clones, roughly four fifths of them seen just once. Concerning this clone itself: Its antigen is as yet unknown.

J is TRBJ2-3 and V is TRBV7-8; TRBD2 matches 9 bases. The sequence came from a human donor in good health. Sequencing was carried out using CD4+ T cells from PBMCs, cultured in vitro. The CDR3 sequence: CASSPRLAGTDTQYF. The DNA for the CDR3 is TGTGCCAGCAGCCCCCGACTAGCGGGCACAGATACGCAGTATTTT.